The 18 T cell receptor beta chains below come from one sample, sequenced in a study of tumor-infiltrating lymphocytes in primary liver carcinoma. Synthesis of TCR beta cDNA was carried out from 500 ng total RNA with a constant-region primer. Libraries for TCR beta were built through three nested multiplex PCR rounds, which together made up a slightly modified ARM-PCR procedure. TRBV1-TRBV30 forward primers paired with a C-beta reverse primer drove the first two PCR rounds, roughly 9 cycles each. TCRdb reprocessed the multiplex PCR reads with MiXCR, giving one entry per CDR3 protein. Here the sample spans 48,000 or so distinct CDR3 sequences, about 70% being singletons. Unsorted bulk tissue, roughly 20-34 mg of it, served as the source for co-extraction of RNA and DNA. The sequenced material came from liver tumor tissue from sampling region 3. Sample subset: tumor region T3, left-lateral pole. These receptors all stem from a man aged 40-55 years with primary liver carcinoma and hepatitis B virus infection.

A note on this clonotype: The conserved phenylalanine or tryptophan is not found at the CDR3 terminus, so this likely reflects a read error. This chain connects TRBV28 to TRBJ2-7, with D uncertain. Trimming took 5 bases from V and 2 from J, leaving 7 bases between them. Germline loops: CDR1 MDHEN, CDR2 SYDVKM. The CDR3 consists of 12 residues. CDR3 region: CASSLRAYEQYS. CDR3 nucleotides: TGTGCCAGCAGTCTCCGGGCCTACGAGCAGTACTCC.

A word on this clonotype: No conserved phenylalanine or tryptophan ends this CDR3, so it is likely a read error. Because the CDR3's place on the DNA is in doubt, the DNA is left out and the CDR3 is given as listed by TCRdb. This chain links TRBV10-1 with TRBJ2-1; TRBD2 is the table's D call and was not checked against the DNA. With termini counted, the CDR3 has 15 amino acids. Germline V lookup: CDR1 WNHNN, CDR2 SYGVQD (reference sequence). CDR3 residues: CASSGKRGSYNEQSL.

As to this clonotype: Because the CDR3 is missing its conserved closing phenylalanine or tryptophan, this is likely a read error. The chain links TRBV7-9 to TRBJ2-3; D ambiguous. In germline, CDR1 is SEHNR, CDR2 FQNEAQ (reference sequence). CDR3 length equals 15 residues. As DNA, the CDR3 is TGTGCCAGTAGCTTAGCCGGCGGTAGCACAGATACGCAGTATTCT. Its translation is CASSLAGGSTDTQYS.

In its sample, this clonotype was seen once. Its ends do not fully match the called genes, so a read error is possible. The chain couples TRBV5-4 to TRBJ2-1; 10 bases fit TRBD2. From germline, CDR1 is SGHNT and CDR2 YYREEE (reference sequence). The CDR3 sequence is 15 residues long. The CDR3 DNA is TGTGACAGCGGCTTGAGAGCGGGAGGGCGGAATGAGCAGTTCTTC. Translating gives CDSGLRAGGRNEQFF. The whole variable domain, filled in from reference TRBV5-4 and TRBJ2-1, reads ETGVTQSPTHLIKTRGQQVTLRCSSQSGHNTVSWYQQALGQGPQFIFQYYREEENGRGNFPPRFSGLQFPNYSSELNVNALELDDSALYLCDSGLRAGGRNEQFFGPGTRLTVL.

A note on this clonotype: One base away lies a much larger clone, so this may be a sequencing read error. The V and J genes are TRBV7-9 and TRBJ2-1; no firm D call. In germline, CDR1 is SEHNR, CDR2 FQNEAQ (reference sequence). This CDR3 spans 12 amino acids. The chain's CDR3 is CTSSFGYNEQFF. Here the CDR3 DNA reads TGTACCAGCAGCTTTGGGTACAATGAGCAGTTCTTC.

This chain connects TRBV6-5 to TRBJ2-3; D may be TRBD1 (6 bases). Near its end, the DNA agrees better with TRBJ1-5, so the J call may be wrong. This CDR3 is 14 amino acids long. From germline, CDR1 is MNHEY and CDR2 SVGAGI. As DNA, the CDR3 is TGTGCCAGCAGTTACGCTGGATGGACAGATACGCAGCATTTT. Its translation: CASSYAGWTDTQHF.

This clonotype was seen more than once but under ten times. This chain links TRBV21-1 with TRBJ1-5; TRBD1 reflects the table's D call only, with no check against the DNA. TRBV21-1 is noted as a pseudogene. The CDR3 has 17 amino acids. The CDR3 DNA follows: TGTGCCAGCAGCAGTTCTCTAGGGGGTTCGGCCAATCAGCCCCAGCATTTT. It translates to CASSSSLGGSANQPQHF.

This clonotype was seen a handful of times. Germline is not matched at one junction end, which may reflect a read error. The chain links TRBV11-2 to TRBJ2-7; D is uncertain. Germline-derived CDR1 and CDR2 are SGHAT and FQNNGV. The CDR3 is 14 residues long. This CDR3 is CAGSFIDGAYEQYF. The CDR3 DNA follows: TGTGCCGGCAGCTTTATCGACGGAGCCTACGAGCAGTACTTC.

Worth noting for this clonotype: Germline and junction disagree at one end, which may indicate a read error. The V gene is TRBV6-5, the J gene TRBJ2-1; 8 bases fit TRBD2. There are 15 residues in the CDR3. Looked up from germline, CDR1 is MNHEY and CDR2 is SVGAGI. This CDR3 is CASSYGSGSCNEQFF. CDR3 nucleotides: TGTGCTAGCAGTTACGGGAGCGGGAGCTGTAATGAGCAGTTCTTC.

As concerns this clonotype: One junction end disagrees with the germline gene, perhaps due to a read error. The chain recombines TRBV4-1 with TRBJ1-2; possible D gene TRBD1, 6 bases. The germline V gene encodes CDR1 MGHRA and CDR2 YSYEKL. CDR3 length equals 14 residues. The CDR3 here is CACSLTQGIEGYAF. The CDR3 DNA is TGCGCCTGCAGCCTAACCCAGGGGATTGAGGGCTACGCCTTC.

On this clonotype: Because the CDR3 is missing its conserved closing phenylalanine or tryptophan, this is likely a read error. This chain joins TRBV24-1 and TRBJ2-3, with 7 bases lining up with TRBD1. The CDR3 runs 12 residues. CDR1 and CDR2 (germline): KGHDR, SFDVKD. CDR3 region: CATSEGTDTQYL. Here the CDR3 DNA reads TGTGCCACCAGTGAGGGGACAGACACGCAGTATCTT.

This clonotype was picked up many times. The rearrangement joins TRBV5-1 to TRBJ2-5; weak D call: TRBD1 (5 bases). This CDR3 contains 16 residues. CDR1 and CDR2 from the germline V gene are SGHRS and YFSETQ. V was clipped by 4 bases and J by 5 bases, with 21 bases between them. The CDR3 here is CASSRLGMTDRETQYF. CDR3 nucleotides: TGCGCCAGCAGCCGTTTGGGAATGACAGATCGGGAGACCCAGTACTTC.

In regard to this clonotype: Its ends do not fully match the called genes, so a read error is possible. This chain connects TRBV29-1 to TRBJ2-1; D is perhaps TRBD1 (5 bases). Per germline, CDR1 SQVTM and CDR2 ANQGSEA. The CDR3 consists of 15 residues. In DNA form, the CDR3 reads TGCAGCATGGGGCCTCCTTCCAGCTCCTACAATGAGCAGCCCTTC. Translation: CSMGPPSSSYNEQPF.

This clonotype has only one observation. This sequence may be a read error, since a much larger clone differs from it by one base. The genes are TRBV28 and TRBJ1-3, with TRBD1 matching over 7 bases. Looked up from germline, CDR1 is MDHEN and CDR2 is SYDVKM. The length of the CDR3 is 16 residues. CDR3 bases: TGTGCCAACAGTTTAACCCGACAGGGTCCTGGAAACACCATATATTTT. This translates into CANSLTRQGPGNTIYF.

This clonotype was seen a single time. Possible read error: a much larger clone is one base away. The genes are TRBV28 and TRBJ2-3; TRBD2 matches 7 bases. Germline V gene lookup returns CDR1 MDHEN and CDR2 SYDVKM. After removal of 8 bases from V and 4 bases from J, the junction contained 9 bases not matched to a gene. The CDR3 is 14 amino acids. DNA for the CDR3: TGTGCCAGCGCCGGGAGCGGGACGGCAGATACGCAGTATTTT. Protein sequence: CASAGSGTADTQYF.

The rearrangement joins TRBV11-2 to TRBJ1-1; a possible D gene is TRBD1 (5 bases). Per germline, CDR1 SGHAT and CDR2 FQNNGV. Trimming took 5 bases from V and 4 from J, leaving 23 bases between them. This CDR3 contains 17 residues. The CDR3 region has the DNA TGTGCCAGCAGCCGAATGGGGTGGCGGGGGTTCGGCACTGAAGCTTTCTTT. Residues: CASSRMGWRGFGTEAFF.

The chain uses TRBV4-2 and TRBJ1-2; D ambiguous. Per germline, CDR1 LGHNA and CDR2 YNFKEQ. This CDR3 has 14 amino acids. The CDR3 loop is CVSSQDDGDYGYTF. The CDR3 DNA sequence: TGTGTTAGCAGCCAAGATGACGGAGACTATGGCTACACCTTC.

This clonotype came up a few times. The chain carries TRBV23-1 and TRBJ2-3; 7 nucleotides line up with TRBD1. TRBV23-1 is marked as an open reading frame, function uncertain. The CDR3 sequence is 13 residues long. Germline trimming cut 3 bases from V and 6 bases from J; bases unmatched to any gene: 3. CDR3 residues: CASSHPQGDTQYF. The CDR3 region has the DNA TGCGCCAGCAGTCACCCACAGGGGGATACGCAGTATTTT.